This T cell receptor (beta chain) comes out of a study of blood T cell repertoires in COVID-19 (dated by TCRdb to between 2020 and 2021). Regarding the study in general: Samples from collaborators originated in the United States, Italy and Spain and spanned both the acute and convalescent phases of COVID-19. The sample metadata nearly always contained a de-identified subject ID, COVID-19 status, age in years and sex. Samples were obtained from the ongoing ImmuneRACE study (first 160 participants) and from some 1,200 subjects provided by 6 global collaborators. Deeply sampled blood TCRbeta repertoires from subjects exposed to, actively infected with, or recovered from COVID-19 were included in the dataset. A freely available public database, intended as a resource for researchers studying the immune response to SARS-CoV-2, is where the repertoires were released. Where HLA class I and class II types were available, the types were taken from metadata supplied by the sample provider, not from assay-based typing. The material from the prospective study consisted of cDNA or gDNA derived from T cells, B-cell-depleted T cells, or PBMCs.

Remarks on this clone: Its recognized antigen is unknown. No base quality values were provided; no much bigger clone lies one nucleotide off.

V gives up 2 bases and J gives up 2 bases, and the segment between their germline ends measures 10 bases. CDR1 and CDR2 are drawn from the germline V gene (reference sequence): MNHEY, SMNVEV. Inclusive of the bounding cysteine and phenylalanine, the CDR3 is 14 residues long. The DNA shown is the 42-base CDR3, in frame from base 1. Whole blood was collected in K2EDTA tubes by collaborating institutions according to the institutions' own protocols. For TCRbeta analysis, collaborator samples were shipped as frozen whole blood, as isolated PBMCs, or as DNA extracted from either sample type. Broad study findings and their caveats: The amount of clinical and demographic metadata varied by source and participant and was provided uncurated.

The immunoSEQ Assay, a bias-controlled multiplex PCR, was used to amplify TCRbeta CDR3 regions from genomic DNA. The study's own analysis went as follows. The number of nucleated cells in each sample was estimated by amplification of reference gene primers within the assay. To quantify the absolute abundance of each unique TCRbeta CDR3 rearrangement, sequence reads were collapsed and filtered. For each sample, productive Simpson clonality was calculated as the square root of Simpson's diversity index across productive rearrangements. TCRdb obtained this table from immuneACCESS and retained in-frame rearrangements with V and J assigned. These tables miss some clones; where compared with another copy, unresolved V genes account for less than half of the shortfall, and the remainder is unexplained. Clone size and the V and J calls come from that table; the DNA yielded D and trimming. The sample table records some 100,000 clones; 70% to 85% of these occur just once. The ten largest clones take up approximately 7.9% of the sample.

The receptor's source is a woman aged 80 or older with active or convalescent COVID-19. This chain is built from TRBV27 and TRBJ2-7; matching of 5 bases hints at TRBD1 as the D gene. Sequencing was done on a sample of peripheral blood. CDR3 sequence: CASSLETAAYEQYF. The nucleotides are TGTGCCAGCAGTTTAGAGACAGCCGCCTACGAGCAGTACTTC.